This passage covers 19 T cell receptor beta chains from one sample sequenced in a study of T cell clusters in autoimmune cytopenias (dated by TCRdb to between 2018 and 2021). TRB amplification used roughly 250 ng of peripheral blood genomic DNA, tens of thousands of genome equivalents, per sample. Sequencing used an Illumina MiSeq. To amplify TRB rearrangements, a touch-down multiplex PCR protocol was run with the TRB-A and TRB-B primer pools combined in a single tube. After TCRdb reprocessed the reads, each CDR3 protein sequence was kept as one row, without DNA. For this sample, the table gives about 4,400 distinct CDR3 sequences. The biggest ten clones account for roughly 70% of the sample. This same sample was also taken into another study, of T cell repertoires in aging, cancer and after chemotherapy.

Sequencing was carried out using peripheral blood. Receptors were obtained from a human donor with an autoimmune cytopenia or autoimmune hepatitis (not recorded which).

The genes are TRBV15 and TRBJ2-4; without DNA, the TCRdb call of TRBD1 cannot be checked. The CDR3 covers 19 residues. The germline V gene has CDR1 LNHNV and CDR2 YYDKDF (reference sequence). CDR3 region: CATSRDRRGLSSRGNIQYF. Variable domain in full (rest from reference TRBV15 and TRBJ2-4): DAMVIQNPRYQVTQFGKPVTLSCSQTLNHNVMYWYQQKSSQAPKLLFHYYDKDFNNEADTPDNFQSRRPNTSFCFLDIRSPGLGDTAMYLCATSRDRRGLSSRGNIQYFGAGTRLSVL.

The CDR3 sequence is CASTRGGGYGYTF. The V gene is TRBV19, the J gene TRBJ1-2; TCRdb's D gene call, TRBD1, goes unchecked for lack of DNA. CDR1 is LNHDA, CDR2 SQIVND, per germline (reference sequence). The CDR3 is 13 residues long.

This clonotype is classed as medium-sized by frequency. V is TRBV19 and J is TRBJ2-6; TCRdb reports TRBD2, a call that lacks DNA to check it against. The CDR3 has 17 residues. Germline V gene sequence: CDR1 LNHDA, CDR2 SQIVND (reference sequence). The CDR3 protein is CASSIVGGGSGANVLTF.

The chain links TRBV6-5 to TRBJ1-1. This CDR3 spans 15 amino acids. CDR1 MNHEY and CDR2 SVGAGI come from the germline V gene. CDR3 in amino acids: CASSYYPAGGREAFF.

CDR3 sequence reads: CASRQGKSGYTF. This chain uses TRBV6-5 with TRBJ1-2; TCRdb reports TRBD1, a call that lacks DNA to check it against. Looked up from germline, CDR1 is MNHEY and CDR2 is SVGAGI. This CDR3 has 12 amino acids.

This clonotype ranks as medium-sized (0.01 to 0.1%) in terms of frequency. The chain is built from TRBV11-3 and TRBJ2-3; TCRdb's D call, TRBD1, is unchecked because there is no DNA. CDR3 length: 13 residues. Germline CDR1 and CDR2: SGHNT and YENEEA. This chain's CDR3 is CASSGPPPDTQYF.

The V and J genes are TRBV11-3 and TRBJ1-2; as DNA is missing, the TRBD1 call by TCRdb cannot be tested. This CDR3 spans 13 amino acids. The germline CDR1 and CDR2 sequences are SGHNT and YENEEA. The CDR3 spells CASSNQGSWGYTF.

The V call is TRBV10-3, the J call TRBJ2-1; TCRdb proposes TRBD1, but this gene call is untestable without DNA. CDR3 length equals 17 residues. CDR1 and CDR2 (germline): ENHRY, SYGVKD. This CDR3 reads CAISEWGQSTSYNEQFF.

The rearrangement uses TRBV5-6 and TRBJ2-5. The germline V gene encodes CDR1 SGHDT and CDR2 YYEEEE. CDR3 length: 14 residues. CDR3 residues: CASSLEVAEETQYF.

The chain joins TRBV19 to TRBJ2-5; TCRdb's D call of TRBD2 is untestable without DNA. Germline V gene lookup returns CDR1 LNHDA and CDR2 SQIVND (reference sequence). CDR3 length equals 14 residues. CDR3 sequence reads: CASSSGLGVETQYF.

This clonotype is classed as medium-sized (0.01 to 0.1%) by frequency. The V call is TRBV19, the J call TRBJ2-3; TCRdb selects TRBD2, and the lack of DNA leaves this call unchecked. Germline values: CDR1 LNHDA, CDR2 SQIVND (reference sequence). The CDR3 length is 14 residues. The CDR3 reads CASSRGLLTDTQYF.

This rearrangement joins TRBV11-3 to TRBJ1-2; lacking DNA, the TRBD1 call made by TCRdb goes unchecked. The germline V gene has CDR1 SGHNT and CDR2 YENEEA. This CDR3 is 13 amino acids long. The CDR3 sequence is CASSLDRDYGYTF. Variable domain in full (rest from reference TRBV11-3 and TRBJ1-2): EAGVVQSPRYKIIEKKQPVAFWCNPISGHNTLYWYLQNLGQGPELLIRYENEEAVDDSQLPKDRFSAERLKGVDSTLKIQPAELGDSAVYLCASSLDRDYGYTFGSGTRLTVV.

J is TRBJ2-1 and V is TRBV19; lacking DNA, the TRBD1 call made by TCRdb goes unchecked. There are 16 residues in the CDR3. Germline loops: CDR1 LNHDA, CDR2 SQIVND (reference sequence). CDR3: CASSRARGVGSGEQFF.

This chain uses TRBV6-2 or TRBV6-3 with TRBJ2-5; TCRdb's D call of TRBD2 is untestable without DNA. Germline V gives CDR1 MNHEY, CDR2 SVGEGT. This CDR3 region has 14 residues. The chain's CDR3 is CASISGGIQETQYF.

V and J are TRBV6-7 and TRBJ2-1. TRBV6-7 is known as an ORF, though its function is uncertain. There are 18 residues in the CDR3. CDR3 amino acids: CASSYSRSQTTLYNEQFF.

The gene calls are TRBV5-4 and TRBJ2-1; the TCRdb D gene call, TRBD2, has no DNA to confirm it. From germline, CDR1 is SGHNT and CDR2 YYREEE (reference sequence). This CDR3 comprises 16 residues. CDR3 in amino acids: CASSLEGTSPYNEQFF.

The CDR3 sequence: CASSLAGRVEKLFF. V usage is TRBV5-4 and J usage is TRBJ1-4; the TCRdb D gene call, TRBD1, has no DNA to confirm it. In germline, CDR1 is SGHNT, CDR2 YYREEE (reference sequence). The CDR3 length is 14 residues. Combining the CDR3 with reference TRBV5-4 and TRBJ1-4 gives the whole variable domain ETGVTQSPTHLIKTRGQQVTLRCSSQSGHNTVSWYQQALGQGPQFIFQYYREEENGRGNFPPRFSGLQFPNYSSELNVNALELDDSALYLCASSLAGRVEKLFFGSGTQLSVL.

This chain connects TRBV5-6 to TRBJ1-2; TCRdb gives TRBD1 as the D gene, but with no DNA this cannot be confirmed. The germline V gene has CDR1 SGHDT and CDR2 YYEEEE. There are 12 residues in the CDR3. CDR3 region: CASSSTVYGYTF. The full variable domain, completed using reference TRBV5-6 and TRBJ1-2, is DAGVTQSPTHLIKTRGQQVTLRCSPKSGHDTVSWYQQALGQGPQFIFQYYEEEERQRGNFPDRFSGHQFPNYSSELNVNALLLGDSALYLCASSSTVYGYTFGSGTRLTVV.

This CDR3 is CSARDPGAGEKLFF. V and J are TRBV20-1 and TRBJ1-4; TCRdb's D call, TRBD1, is unchecked because there is no DNA. This CDR3 region has 14 residues. The germline V gene encodes CDR1 DFQATT and CDR2 SNEGSKA (reference sequence).